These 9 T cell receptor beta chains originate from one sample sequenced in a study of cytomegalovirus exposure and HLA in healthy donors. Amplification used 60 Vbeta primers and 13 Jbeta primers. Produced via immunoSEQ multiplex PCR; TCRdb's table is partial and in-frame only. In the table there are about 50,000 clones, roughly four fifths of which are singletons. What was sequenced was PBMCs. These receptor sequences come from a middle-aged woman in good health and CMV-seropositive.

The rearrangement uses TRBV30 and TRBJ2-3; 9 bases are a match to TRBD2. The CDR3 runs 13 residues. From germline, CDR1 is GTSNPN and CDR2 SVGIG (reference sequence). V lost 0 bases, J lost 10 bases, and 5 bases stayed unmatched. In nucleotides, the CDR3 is TGTGCCTGGAGTGTGGCGGGGGGGCAGGCGCAGTATTTT. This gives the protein CAWSVAGGQAQYF.

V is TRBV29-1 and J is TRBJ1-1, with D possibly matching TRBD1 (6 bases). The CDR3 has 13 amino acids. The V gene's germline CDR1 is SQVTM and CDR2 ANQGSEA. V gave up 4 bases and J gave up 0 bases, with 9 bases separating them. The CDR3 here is CSVVGQMNTEAFF. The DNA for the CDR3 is TGCAGCGTTGTCGGACAGATGAACACTGAAGCTTTCTTT.

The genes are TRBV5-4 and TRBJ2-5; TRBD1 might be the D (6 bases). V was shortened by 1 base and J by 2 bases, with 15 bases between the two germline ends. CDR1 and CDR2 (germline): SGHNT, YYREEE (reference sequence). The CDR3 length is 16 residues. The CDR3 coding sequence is TGTGCCAGCAGCTTGCCAACACAGGGATTGCAAGAGACCCAGTACTTC. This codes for CASSLPTQGLQETQYF.

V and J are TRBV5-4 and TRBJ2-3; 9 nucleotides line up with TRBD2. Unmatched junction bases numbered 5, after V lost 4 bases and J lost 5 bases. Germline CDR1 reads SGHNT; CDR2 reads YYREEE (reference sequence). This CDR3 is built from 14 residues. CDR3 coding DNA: TGTGCCAGCAGCCCAAGCGGGGGGATAGATACGCAGTATTTT. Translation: CASSPSGGIDTQYF.

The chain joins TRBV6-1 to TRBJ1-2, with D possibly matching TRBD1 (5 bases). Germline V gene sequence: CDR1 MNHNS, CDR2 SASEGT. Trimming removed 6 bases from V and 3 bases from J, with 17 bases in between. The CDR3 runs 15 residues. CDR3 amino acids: CASSDAGGGYYGYTF. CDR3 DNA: TGTGCCAGCAGCGACGCGGGGGGGGGTTACTATGGCTACACCTTC.

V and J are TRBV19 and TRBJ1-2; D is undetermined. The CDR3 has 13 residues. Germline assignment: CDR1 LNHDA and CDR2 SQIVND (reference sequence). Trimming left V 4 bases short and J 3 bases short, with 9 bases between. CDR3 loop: CASSTPEDYGYTF. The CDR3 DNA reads TGTGCCAGTAGTACCCCTGAGGACTATGGCTACACCTTC.

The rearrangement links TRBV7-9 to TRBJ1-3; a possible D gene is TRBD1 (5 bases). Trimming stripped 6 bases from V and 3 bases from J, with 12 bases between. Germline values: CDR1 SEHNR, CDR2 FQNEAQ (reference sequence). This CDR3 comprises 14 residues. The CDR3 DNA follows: TGTGCCAGCAGGGCTAACGGGGGTGGAAACACCATATATTTT. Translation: CASRANGGGNTIYF.

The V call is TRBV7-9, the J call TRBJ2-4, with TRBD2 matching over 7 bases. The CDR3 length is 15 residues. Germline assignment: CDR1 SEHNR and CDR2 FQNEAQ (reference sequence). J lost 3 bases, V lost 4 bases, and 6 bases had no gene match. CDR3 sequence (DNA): TGTGCCAGCAGCTCCACGGGGGGAGGCAAAAACATTCAGTACTTC. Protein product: CASSSTGGGKNIQYF.

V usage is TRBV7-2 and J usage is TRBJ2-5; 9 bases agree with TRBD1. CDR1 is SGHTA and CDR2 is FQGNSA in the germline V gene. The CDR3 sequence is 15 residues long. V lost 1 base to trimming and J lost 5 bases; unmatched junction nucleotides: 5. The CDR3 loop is CASSLDHRGPETQYF. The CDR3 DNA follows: TGTGCCAGCAGCTTAGACCACAGGGGGCCCGAGACCCAGTACTTC.